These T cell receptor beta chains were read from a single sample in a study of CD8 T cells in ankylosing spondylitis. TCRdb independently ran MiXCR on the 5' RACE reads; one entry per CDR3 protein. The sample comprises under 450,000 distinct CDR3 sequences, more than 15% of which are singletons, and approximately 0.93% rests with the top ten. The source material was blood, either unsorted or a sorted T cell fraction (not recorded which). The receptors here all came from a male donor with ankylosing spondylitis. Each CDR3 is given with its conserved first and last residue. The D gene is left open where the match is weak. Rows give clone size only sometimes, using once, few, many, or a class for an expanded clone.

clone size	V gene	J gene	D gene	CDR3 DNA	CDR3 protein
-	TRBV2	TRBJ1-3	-	TGTGCCAGCACCGTCGGGACAAACTCTGGAAACACCATATATTTT	CASTVGTNSGNTIYF
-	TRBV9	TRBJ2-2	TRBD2	TGTGCCAGCAGCGTAGAACTAGCGGCGAACACCGGGGAGCTGTTTTTT	CASSVELAANTGELFF
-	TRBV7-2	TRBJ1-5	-	TGTGCCAGCAGCTCCGTAGGACAGAATCATCAGCCCCAGCATTTT	CASSSVGQNHQPQHF
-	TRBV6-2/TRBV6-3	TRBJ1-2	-	TGTGCCAGCAGTTACCTCGACAGTCGGAGGGATGGCTACACCTTC	CASSYLDSRRDGYTF
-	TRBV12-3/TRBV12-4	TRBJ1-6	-	TGTGCCAGCAGACCCTCGCGGGGCCCCAATTCACCCCTCCACTTT	CASRPSRGPNSPLHF
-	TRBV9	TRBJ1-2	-	TGTGCCAGCAGCGTAGGGCAGTATGGCTACACCTTC	CASSVGQYGYTF
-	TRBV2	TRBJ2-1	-	TGTGCCAGCAGTGTCACTGGGGGCTCCTACAATGAGCAGTTCTTC	CASSVTGGSYNEQFF
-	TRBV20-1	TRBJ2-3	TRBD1	TGCAGTGCTCCCTTCGGACAGGTCACAGATACGCAGTATTTT	CSAPFGQVTDTQYF
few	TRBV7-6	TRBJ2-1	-	TGTGCCAGCGGACAAGGACAGACTTTCAATGAGCAGTTCTTC	CASGQGQTFNEQFF
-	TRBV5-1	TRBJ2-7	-	TGCGCCAGCAGCTTGGAGGGGACTCCAATTTACGAGCAGTACTTC	CASSLEGTPIYEQYF